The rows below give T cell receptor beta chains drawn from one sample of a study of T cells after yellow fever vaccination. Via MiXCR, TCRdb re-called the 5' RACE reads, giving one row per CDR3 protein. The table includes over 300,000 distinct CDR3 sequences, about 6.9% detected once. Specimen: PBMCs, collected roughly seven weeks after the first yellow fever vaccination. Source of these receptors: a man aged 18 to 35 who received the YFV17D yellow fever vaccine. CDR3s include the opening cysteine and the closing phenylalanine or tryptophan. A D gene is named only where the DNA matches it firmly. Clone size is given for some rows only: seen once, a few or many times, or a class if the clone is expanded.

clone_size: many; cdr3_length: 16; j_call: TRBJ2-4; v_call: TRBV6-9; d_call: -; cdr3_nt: TGTGCCAGCAGTCGAGGCCCAGTGGAATACAAAAACATTCAGTACTTC; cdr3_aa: CASSRGPVEYKNIQYF
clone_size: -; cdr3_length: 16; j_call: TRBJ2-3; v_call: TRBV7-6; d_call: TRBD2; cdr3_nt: TGTGCCAGCAGTTTTCCGACTAGCGGGGGGACAGATACGCAGTATTTT; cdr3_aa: CASSFPTSGGTDTQYF
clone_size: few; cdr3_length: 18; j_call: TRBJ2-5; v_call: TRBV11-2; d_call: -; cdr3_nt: TGTGCCAGCAGCTTAAGGGGTCCGGGGCCCATCCCGGGAGAGACCCAGTACTTC; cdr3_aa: CASSLRGPGPIPGETQYF
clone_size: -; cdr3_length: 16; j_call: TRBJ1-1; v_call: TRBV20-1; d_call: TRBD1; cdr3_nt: TGCAGTGCTAGAGTCCGGACAGGGGGAGTTGCATCTGAAGCTTTCTTT; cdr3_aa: CSARVRTGGVASEAFF
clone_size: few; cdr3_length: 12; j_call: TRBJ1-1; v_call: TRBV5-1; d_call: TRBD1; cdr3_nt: TGCGCCAGCAGCTACCCGGGACAGGGGCACTTCTTT; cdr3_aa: CASSYPGQGHFF
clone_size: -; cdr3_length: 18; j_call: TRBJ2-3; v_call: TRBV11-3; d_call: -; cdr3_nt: TGTGCCAGCAGCTTAGTAGCGTTGGTAGCTCCCTCCGGGGATACGCAGTATTTT; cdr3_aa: CASSLVALVAPSGDTQYF
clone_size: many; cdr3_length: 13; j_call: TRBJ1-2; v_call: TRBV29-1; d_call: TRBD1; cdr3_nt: TGCAGCGTTGCGGGACAGGGGGCTGATGGCTACACCTTC; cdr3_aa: CSVAGQGADGYTF
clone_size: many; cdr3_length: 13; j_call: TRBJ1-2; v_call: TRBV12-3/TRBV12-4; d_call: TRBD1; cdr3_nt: TGTGCCCTTTCTAGACAGGGGGCGAATGGCTACACCTTC; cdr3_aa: CALSRQGANGYTF
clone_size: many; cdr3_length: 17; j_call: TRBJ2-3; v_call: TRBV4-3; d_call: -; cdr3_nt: TGCGCCAGCAGCCCGGGTCCCACCATCGGGGACACAGATACGCAGTATTTT; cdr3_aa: CASSPGPTIGDTDTQYF
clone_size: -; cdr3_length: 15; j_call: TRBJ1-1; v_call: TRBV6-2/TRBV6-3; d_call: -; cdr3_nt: TGTGCCAGCTCTATAGGTAGCAACCCGAACACTGAAGCTTTCTTT; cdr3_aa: CASSIGSNPNTEAFF
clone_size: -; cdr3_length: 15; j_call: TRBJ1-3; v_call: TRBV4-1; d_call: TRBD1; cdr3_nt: TGCGCCAGCGGGACGACAGGGGGCTCTGGAAACACCATATATTTT; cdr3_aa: CASGTTGGSGNTIYF